A single sample gave rise to the 21 T cell receptor beta chains below, sequenced in a study of cytomegalovirus exposure and HLA in healthy donors. PCR used 60 Vbeta primers and 13 Jbeta primers. Repertoires were generated with immunoSEQ multiplex PCR, while TCRdb's copy carries only in-frame clones and drops some. The table lists about 150,000 clones, approximately 73% of them singletons. Sequencing used PBMCs. These receptors all come from a woman under 30 in good health and CMV-seronegative.

V usage is TRBV7-2 and J usage is TRBJ1-5; 7 bases agree with TRBD1. J lost 3 bases, V lost 0 bases, and 5 bases had no gene match. CDR1 SGHTA and CDR2 FQGNSA come from the germline V gene. This CDR3 comprises 16 residues. The CDR3 reads CASSLAGQAVNQPQHF. CDR3 nucleotide sequence: TGTGCCAGCAGCTTAGCCGGACAGGCAGTCAATCAGCCCCAGCATTTT.

The chain is built from TRBV6-6 and TRBJ2-1, with D unresolved. Deletions cut 2 bases from V and 7 bases from J, with 12 bases between. The germline CDR1 and CDR2 sequences are MNHNY and SVGAGI (reference sequence). The length of the CDR3 is 14 residues. The chain's CDR3 is CASSYTDTYNEQFF. The CDR3 DNA reads as TGTGCCAGCAGTTACACCGACACGTATAATGAGCAGTTCTTC.

The chain has TRBV5-1 and TRBJ2-3; maybe TRBD1 (6 bases). The CDR3 has 13 amino acids. Germline CDR1 is SGHRS and CDR2 is YFSETQ. V was trimmed by 0 bases and J by 5 bases, leaving 7 bases between them. Here the CDR3 reads CASSLEDRDTQYF. CDR3 DNA: TGCGCCAGCAGCTTGGAGGACAGAGATACGCAGTATTTT.

The rearrangement uses TRBV19 and TRBJ1-1; 7 nucleotides line up with TRBD1. V was clipped by 5 bases and J by 1 base; unmatched bases: 13. Germline V gene lookup returns CDR1 LNHDA and CDR2 SQIVND (reference sequence). This CDR3 comprises 17 residues. The CDR3 loop is CASSQGVPGQQNTEAFF. CDR3 nucleotides: TGTGCCAGTAGTCAGGGGGTTCCGGGACAGCAGAACACTGAAGCTTTCTTT.

V usage is TRBV5-1 and J usage is TRBJ2-5; 8 bases fit TRBD1. J lost 4 bases, V lost 0 bases, and 2 bases had no gene match. CDR1 is SGHRS, CDR2 YFSETQ, per germline. This CDR3 has 14 amino acids. The chain's CDR3 is CASSLDRGVETQYF. The CDR3 DNA sequence: TGCGCCAGCAGCTTGGACAGGGGGGTAGAGACCCAGTACTTC.

This clone was detected once. This chain's CDR3 is CAISESRLVLHHNEQFF. The CDR3 bases are TGTGCCATCAGTGAGTCCCGACTAGTGCTGCACCACAATGAGCAGTTCTTC. This sequence joins TRBV10-3 and TRBJ2-1, with D perhaps TRBD2 (6 bases). The V end lost 0 bases, the J end lost 5 bases, and 17 bases lay between the germline ends. Germline V gene lookup returns CDR1 ENHRY and CDR2 SYGVKD. The CDR3 is made up of 17 amino acids.

V usage is TRBV27 and J usage is TRBJ2-3; TRBD1 matches 9 bases. Germline V gene data show CDR1 as MNHEY and CDR2 as SMNVEV (reference sequence). V lost 6 bases to trimming and J lost 2 bases; unmatched junction nucleotides: 6. This CDR3 is 15 amino acids long. The CDR3 spells CASRKGQGYTDTQYF. CDR3 bases: TGTGCCAGCAGAAAGGGACAGGGCTACACAGATACGCAGTATTTT.

V gene TRBV25-1 combines with J gene TRBJ2-5, with D perhaps matching TRBD1 (8 bases). Trimming removed 6 bases from V and 3 bases from J, with 14 bases in between. Germline V gives CDR1 MGHDK, CDR2 SYGVNS. This CDR3 comprises 14 residues. CDR3 bases: TGTGCCAGCAGAAGAACAGGGGGGGAAGAGACCCAGTACTTC. Protein: CASRRTGGEETQYF.

The rearrangement joins TRBV7-2 to TRBJ2-7; 9 nucleotides agree with TRBD1. V lost 4 bases and J lost 5; bases outside the gene matches: 9. Germline V gene data show CDR1 as SGHTA and CDR2 as FQGNSA. There are 15 residues in the CDR3. The CDR3 protein is CASSYRGRRGDEQYF. CDR3 sequence (DNA): TGTGCCAGCAGCTACAGGGGGCGCAGGGGGGACGAGCAGTACTTC.

This clone was seen a handful of times. The J gene is TRBJ1-4, the V gene TRBV5-6; no definite D call. The germline V gene has CDR1 SGHDT and CDR2 YYEEEE. The length of the CDR3 is 15 residues. The ends were cut back, 2 bases at V and 5 bases at J, with 13 bases in the middle. The CDR3 DNA sequence: TGTGCCAGCAGCTTTTTCGGTCAGACAAATGAAAAACTGTTTTTT. This translates into CASSFFGQTNEKLFF. Using reference TRBV5-6 and TRBJ1-4 for the parts outside the CDR3, the full variable domain is DAGVTQSPTHLIKTRGQQVTLRCSPKSGHDTVSWYQQALGQGPQFIFQYYEEEERQRGNFPDRFSGHQFPNYSSELNVNALLLGDSALYLCASSFFGQTNEKLFFGSGTQLSVL.

This chain joins TRBV28 and TRBJ2-5, with 7 bases matching TRBD1. The J call is uncertain, as TRBJ2-7 better fits the DNA end. Germline values: CDR1 MDHEN, CDR2 SYDVKM. This CDR3 contains 19 residues. The CDR3 sequence is CASSLWFSEGARSSYEQYF. CDR3 nucleotide sequence: TGTGCCAGCAGTTTATGGTTCAGTGAGGGGGCAAGGAGCTCCTACGAGCAGTACTTC.

The V and J genes are TRBV29-1 and TRBJ2-3; 7 bases are a match to TRBD2. The CDR3 is made up of 16 amino acids. The germline V gene encodes CDR1 SQVTM and CDR2 ANQGSEA. The V and J ends lost 1 base and 2 bases, in that order; junction bases with no gene match: 9. CDR3 nucleotide sequence: TGCAGCGTTGAAGGAGTGGCTAGCGGTAACACAGATACGCAGTATTTT. This translates into CSVEGVASGNTDTQYF.

This clone has more than one count but fewer than ten. The V call is TRBV6-5, the J call TRBJ2-5; 9 bases are a match to TRBD1. The CDR3 sequence is 14 residues long. Trimming cost V 2 bases and J 9 bases; bases outside gene matches: 7. The germline V gene has CDR1 MNHEY and CDR2 SVGAGI. The CDR3: CASSYNRGRGSQYF. The DNA of the CDR3 is TGTGCCAGCAGTTACAACAGGGGGCGGGGGTCCCAGTACTTC.

The rearrangement uses TRBV28 and TRBJ2-2; 12 bases match TRBD1. Germline values: CDR1 MDHEN, CDR2 SYDVKM. The length of the CDR3 is 16 residues. Trimming at V came to 8 bases and at J to 4 bases, leaving 8 bases not matched to a gene. CDR3 DNA sequence: TGTGCCAGCTTCACCGGGACAGGGGGCCTCACCGGGGAGCTGTTTTTT. This sequence encodes CASFTGTGGLTGELFF.

The rearrangement links TRBV9 to TRBJ1-1; D is perhaps TRBD1 (5 bases). This CDR3 contains 14 residues. Germline CDR1 is SGDLS and CDR2 is YYNGEE. V was shortened by 7 bases and J by 0 bases, with 13 bases between the two germline ends. DNA for the CDR3: TGTGCCAGCTGCAGGGATCCCATGAACACTGAAGCTTTCTTT. Translating it yields CASCRDPMNTEAFF.

The V and J genes are TRBV10-2 and TRBJ2-1; D is uncertain. Trimming took 4 bases from V and 0 from J, leaving 22 bases between them. The germline V gene encodes CDR1 WSHSY and CDR2 SAAADI. The CDR3 loop spans 19 amino acids. CDR3 amino acids: CASSAPSEDSSSSYNEQFF. The CDR3 DNA follows: TGCGCCAGCAGTGCTCCGTCGGAAGACTCCTCGAGCTCCTACAATGAGCAGTTCTTC.

The CDR3 protein is CASSQDIGMASGYTF. In DNA form, the CDR3 reads TGCGCCAGCAGCCAAGATATCGGGATGGCCAGTGGCTACACCTTC. The chain combines TRBV4-3 with TRBJ1-2; unclear D gene. CDR1 is LGHNA and CDR2 is YSLEER in the germline V gene. Trimming removed 0 bases at V and 7 bases at J, with 15 bases between. This CDR3 is built from 15 residues.

A word on this clone: Sequence at one end of the junction differs from germline and may be a read error. The V gene is TRBV6-1, the J gene TRBJ2-7; 10 bases are shared with TRBD1. The CDR3 is 13 amino acids. Germline CDR1 is MNHNS and CDR2 is SASEGT. The CDR3 reads CASSEAFGTGDYF. Written as DNA, the CDR3 is TGTGCTAGCAGTGAAGCTTTCGGGACAGGGGACTACTTC.

The chain has TRBV13 and TRBJ2-1; 10 nucleotides match TRBD2. The germline V gene encodes CDR1 PRHDT and CDR2 FYEKMQ (reference sequence). This CDR3 is built from 15 residues. Losses at the gene ends were 4 bases for V and 4 bases for J; bases not matched to a gene: 4. For the CDR3, the DNA is TGTGCCAGCAGCTCGGGACTAGCGACTTACAATGAGCAGTTCTTC. Its translation is CASSSGLATYNEQFF.

V is TRBV7-2 and J is TRBJ2-7; no definite D call. The CDR3 runs 15 residues. CDR1 is SGHTA and CDR2 is FQGNSA in the germline V gene. V lost 0 bases to trimming and J lost 7 bases, with 16 bases between them. The CDR3 loop reads CASSLAGLAPREQYV. The CDR3 DNA reads TGTGCCAGCAGCTTAGCAGGTTTGGCACCTCGGGAGCAGTACGTC.

V usage is TRBV12-2 and J usage is TRBJ1-4; the table's D call of TRBD1 was not tested on the DNA. TRBV12-2 is marked as a pseudogene. The CDR3 spans 15 residues. CDR3 sequence reads: CASRLAQGVHEKLFF. In DNA, the CDR3 is TGTGCAAGTCGCTTAGCTCAGGGGGTTCATGAAAAACTGTTTTTT.